Listed here are 17 T cell receptor beta chains from one sample, sequenced in a study of CD8 T cells in Susac syndrome. The RNA input was about 0.5 to 1 ug, and it was reverse transcribed with random hexamers. TCRdb reanalysed the immunoSEQ multiplex PCR reads using MiXCR and keeps one entry per CDR3 protein. The sample yields some 400,000 distinct CDR3 sequences, 85% to 90% seen once. The specimen sequenced was CD8+ T cells from PBMCs. All receptors derive from a human donor with multiple sclerosis.

The gene calls are TRBV10-1 and TRBJ2-5, with 12 nucleotides matching TRBD1. Germline lookup yields CDR1 WNHNN and CDR2 SYGVQD (reference sequence). V lost 6 bases, J lost 5 bases, and 7 bases stayed unmatched. This CDR3 spans 15 amino acids. The CDR3 nucleotides read TGCGCCAGCAGCGTTGGGACAGGGGGCGTTGAGACCCAGTACTTC. This gives the protein CASSVGTGGVETQYF.

The chain links TRBV12-3 or TRBV12-4 to TRBJ2-1; 11 bases fit TRBD2. J was trimmed by 9 bases and V by 6 bases; bases with no gene match: 13. The CDR3 runs 16 residues. This CDR3 is CASRAGLAGGRGEQFF. For the CDR3, the DNA is TGTGCCAGCAGGGCCGGGCTAGCGGGAGGAAGGGGTGAGCAGTTCTTC.

As DNA, the CDR3 is TGTGCCAGCAGTGATCCGCGCATGAACACTGAAGCTTTCTTT. Amino acids: CASSDPRMNTEAFF. The J gene is TRBJ1-1, the V gene TRBV2; D is unresolved. The V gene lost 3 bases and the J gene lost 0 bases, with 8 bases spanning the gap. Germline lookup yields CDR1 SNHLY and CDR2 FYNNEI. CDR3 length equals 14 residues.

The chain uses TRBV14 and TRBJ1-2, with TRBD1 identical over 7 bases. CDR3 length: 13 amino acids. The germline V gene encodes CDR1 SGHDN and CDR2 FVKESK. Unmatched junction bases numbered 4, after V lost 5 bases and J lost 4 bases. The CDR3 loop is CASSVGQFYGYTF. The CDR3 nucleotides read TGTGCCAGCAGCGTGGGACAGTTCTATGGCTACACCTTC.

CDR3 nucleotide sequence: TGTGCCAGCAGTTACACGACAGGGGGGAATTCACCCCTCCACTTT. It specifies CASSYTTGGNSPLHF. V and J are TRBV6-5 and TRBJ1-6, with TRBD1 matching over 9 bases. Per the germline V gene, CDR1 is MNHEY and CDR2 is SVGAGI. Germline trimming cut 2 bases from V and 7 bases from J; bases unmatched to any gene: 3. This CDR3 comprises 15 residues.

The J gene is TRBJ2-7, the V gene TRBV6-5; 10 nucleotides match TRBD1. Germline CDR1 and CDR2: MNHEY and SVGAGI. The length of the CDR3 is 14 residues. J lost 3 bases, V lost 6 bases, and 5 bases had no gene match. CDR3: CASSMTGGIYEQYF. The DNA of the CDR3 is TGTGCCAGCAGCATGACAGGGGGCATCTACGAGCAGTACTTC.

The chain is built from TRBV11-2 and TRBJ2-3, with D uncertain. The CDR3 consists of 14 residues. CDR1 and CDR2 (germline): SGHAT, FQNNGV. With 5 bases removed from V and 1 base from J, the gap between germline ends came to 10 bases. CDR3 sequence: CASSPIGGTDTQYF. Here the CDR3 DNA reads TGTGCCAGCAGCCCCATCGGCGGCACAGATACGCAGTATTTT.

This clonotype showed up just once. The chain links TRBV19 to TRBJ2-7; perhaps TRBD2 as D (5 bases). Germline V gives CDR1 LNHDA, CDR2 SQIVND (reference sequence). The CDR3 has 14 amino acids. V lost 3 bases and J 6 bases, leaving 15 bases between the germline ends. The DNA of the CDR3 is TGTGCCAGTAGTATCGGTGGGAGAATGGCCGAGCAGTACTTC. Protein product: CASSIGGRMAEQYF.

This sequence joins TRBV5-5 and TRBJ2-3, with 8 positions matching TRBD1. The J segment lost 4 bases and the V segment lost 0 bases, leaving 4 bases of the junction unmatched. This CDR3 comprises 15 residues. The V gene's germline CDR1 is SGHKS and CDR2 YYEKEE (reference sequence). The CDR3 DNA follows: TGTGCCAGCAGCTTGGAACAGGGGGTGGCAGATACGCAGTATTTT. This codes for CASSLEQGVADTQYF.

The chain employs TRBV20-1 and TRBJ2-7; D uncertain. Germline-derived CDR1 and CDR2 are DFQATT and SNEGSKA (reference sequence). V lost 4 bases and J lost 4, with 20 bases in between. CDR3 length: 15 amino acids. CDR3 region: CSANPYSREVYEQYF. The CDR3 DNA sequence: TGCAGTGCTAACCCCTACTCTCGAGAGGTATACGAGCAGTACTTC.

V is TRBV20-1 and J is TRBJ2-7, with D possibly TRBD2 on 6 matching bases. The CDR3 is 12 residues long. The V end was cut by 2 bases, the J end by 4 bases, with 9 bases between. CDR1 is DFQATT and CDR2 is SNEGSKA in the germline V gene (reference sequence). The CDR3: CSARLAPYEQYF. As DNA, the CDR3 is TGCAGTGCTAGACTAGCGCCTTACGAGCAGTACTTC.

The V gene is TRBV3-1, the J gene TRBJ2-2; D unclear. The ends were cut back, 4 bases at V and 7 bases at J, with 13 bases in the middle. Per germline, CDR1 LGHDT and CDR2 YNNKEL (reference sequence). CDR3 length equals 14 residues. The CDR3: CASSPDGVGGELFF. The CDR3 DNA is TGTGCCAGCAGCCCCGACGGTGTGGGCGGGGAGCTGTTTTTT. The full variable domain, rest sourced from reference TRBV3-1 and TRBJ2-2, is DTAVSQTPKYLVTQMGNDKSIKCEQNLGHDTMYWYKQDSKKFLKIMFSYNNKELIINETVPNRFSPKSPDKAHLNLHINSLELGDSAVYFCASSPDGVGGELFFGEGSRLTVL.

The rearrangement links TRBV27 to TRBJ1-5; the D gene is possibly TRBD1 (5 bases). Germline CDR1 reads MNHEY; CDR2 reads SMNVEV (reference sequence). The CDR3 contains 15 residues. The ends were cut back, 5 bases at V and 7 bases at J, with 18 bases in the middle. The chain's CDR3 is CASSSLSGFGQPQHF. CDR3 coding DNA: TGTGCCAGCAGTAGTTTATCAGGGTTTGGGCAGCCCCAGCATTTT.

This chain connects TRBV27 to TRBJ1-2; no clear D. Germline V gene sequence: CDR1 MNHEY, CDR2 SMNVEV (reference sequence). This CDR3 contains 13 residues. V was trimmed by 2 bases and J by 4 bases, leaving 8 bases between them. In DNA, the CDR3 is TGTGCCAGCAGTTTAGGTTCTCGCTATGGCTACACCTTC. Amino acid sequence: CASSLGSRYGYTF.

The table lists this clonotype with a few counts. CDR3 sequence: CASRKSTGVLYEQYF. The CDR3 nucleotides are TGTGCCAGCAGAAAATCGACAGGGGTCCTCTACGAGCAGTACTTC. The chain recombines TRBV6-1 with TRBJ2-7; 8 bases are shared with TRBD1. The germline V gene has CDR1 MNHNS and CDR2 SASEGT. This CDR3 spans 15 amino acids. V was clipped by 6 bases and J by 3 bases; unmatched bases: 10.

V gene TRBV28 combines with J gene TRBJ2-1, with 12 bases that match TRBD1. The J segment lost 7 bases and the V segment lost 3 bases, leaving 7 bases of the junction unmatched. This CDR3 has 16 amino acids. CDR1 and CDR2 (germline): MDHEN, SYDVKM. The chain's CDR3 is CASSFARDRGPNEQFF. The DNA for the CDR3 is TGTGCCAGCAGTTTTGCTCGGGACAGGGGGCCTAATGAGCAGTTCTTC.

This chain connects TRBV7-9 to TRBJ2-1, with 11 bases that match TRBD2. J gave up 8 bases and V 4 bases, and 4 bases lay outside the gene matches. This CDR3 contains 14 residues. Per germline, CDR1 SEHNR and CDR2 FQNEAQ (reference sequence). The CDR3 is CASSYSGRVDEQFF. The CDR3 DNA sequence: TGTGCCAGCAGCTATAGCGGGAGGGTAGATGAGCAGTTCTTC.